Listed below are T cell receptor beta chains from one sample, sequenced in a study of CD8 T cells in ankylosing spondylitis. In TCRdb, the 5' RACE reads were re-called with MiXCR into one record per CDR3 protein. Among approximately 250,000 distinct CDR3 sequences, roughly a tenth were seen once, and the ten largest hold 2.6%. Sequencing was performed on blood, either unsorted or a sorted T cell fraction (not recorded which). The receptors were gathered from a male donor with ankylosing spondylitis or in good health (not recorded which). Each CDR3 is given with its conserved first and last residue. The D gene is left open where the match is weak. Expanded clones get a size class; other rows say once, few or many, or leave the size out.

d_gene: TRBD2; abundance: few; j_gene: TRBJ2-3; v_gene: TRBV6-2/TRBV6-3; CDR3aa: CASRLGLAEGMWDTQYF; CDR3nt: TGTGCCAGCAGACTTGGACTAGCGGAGGGAATGTGGGATACGCAGTATTTT
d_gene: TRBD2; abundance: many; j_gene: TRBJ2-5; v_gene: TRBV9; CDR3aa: CASSVVLREGSNQETQYF; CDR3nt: TGTGCCAGCAGCGTAGTTCTGCGGGAGGGAAGTAACCAAGAGACCCAGTACTTC
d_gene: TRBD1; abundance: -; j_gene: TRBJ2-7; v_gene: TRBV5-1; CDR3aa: CASTSRQGSYEQYF; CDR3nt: TGCGCCAGTACATCCAGACAGGGAAGCTACGAGCAGTACTTC
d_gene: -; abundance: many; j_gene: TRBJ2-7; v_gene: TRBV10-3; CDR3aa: CAISLDSYEQYF; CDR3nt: TGTGCCATCAGCCTGGACAGCTACGAGCAGTACTTC
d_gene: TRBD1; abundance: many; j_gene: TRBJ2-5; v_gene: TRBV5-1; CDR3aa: CASSEGQGKGETQYF; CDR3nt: TGCGCCAGCAGCGAGGGACAGGGGAAAGGAGAGACCCAGTACTTC
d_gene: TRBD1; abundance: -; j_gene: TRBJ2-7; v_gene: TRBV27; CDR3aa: CASSPRTGMSYEQHF; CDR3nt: TGTGCCAGCAGTCCGCGGACAGGGATGTCCTACGAGCAGCACTTC
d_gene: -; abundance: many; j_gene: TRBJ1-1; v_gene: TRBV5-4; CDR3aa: CASSLFGQNTEAFF; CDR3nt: TGTGCCAGCAGCTTGTTCGGGCAGAACACTGAAGCTTTCTTT
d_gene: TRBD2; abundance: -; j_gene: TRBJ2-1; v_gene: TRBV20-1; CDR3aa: CSARVLAGGLLNEQFF; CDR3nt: TGCAGTGCTAGAGTGTTAGCGGGGGGCCTTCTCAATGAGCAGTTCTTC
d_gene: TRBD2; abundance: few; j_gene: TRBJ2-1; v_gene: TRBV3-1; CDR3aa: CASSFRTSALGINEQFF; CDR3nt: TGTGCCAGCAGCTTTCGGACTAGCGCCCTTGGTATCAATGAGCAGTTCTTC
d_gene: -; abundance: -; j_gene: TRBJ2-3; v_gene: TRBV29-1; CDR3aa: CSVVGRGTSTDTQYF; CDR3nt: TGCAGCGTTGTTGGGAGGGGGACCAGCACAGATACGCAGTATTTT
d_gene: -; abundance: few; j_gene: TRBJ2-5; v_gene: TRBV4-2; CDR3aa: CASSPMDTEETQYF; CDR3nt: TGTGCCAGCAGCCCAATGGACACCGAAGAGACCCAGTACTTC